This T cell receptor beta chain was observed in a study of T cells in Graves' hyperthyroidism and ophthalmopathy. Study-level findings and limits: The model identified upcoming ophthalmopathy a median roughly 6 months ahead of onset. Stable hyperthyroidism and ophthalmopathy were separated using 13 V-J signatures.

This clonotype came up many times. The antigen remains unidentified. Exclusion of patients followed from uncontrolled infection, other autoimmune disease, pregnancy or lactation. V lost 6 bases and J 7 bases, leaving 21 bases between the germline ends. The CDR3 length is 15 residues. Germline V lookup: CDR1 MNHNS, CDR2 SASEGT. The CDR3 regions of TCR beta were amplified from RNA transcripts. First-round RT-PCR of the TCR CDR3 relied on the HTBI primer set. From the multiplex PCR reads, TCRdb called clonotypes with MiXCR, one entry per CDR3 protein. The sample lists roughly 500,000 distinct CDR3 sequences; 40% to 55% were seen once.

The source material was peripheral blood or thyroid tissue (not recorded which). J is TRBJ2-5 and V is TRBV6-1, with a weak D call TRBD1 (5 bases). The TCR originated in an adult woman with Graves' disease, either hyperthyroidism or ophthalmopathy (not recorded which). CDR3 nucleotides: TGTGCCAGCAGATTCCTTTATAGCAGGGCAGGGACCCAGTACTTC. Protein: CASRFLYSRAGTQYF.